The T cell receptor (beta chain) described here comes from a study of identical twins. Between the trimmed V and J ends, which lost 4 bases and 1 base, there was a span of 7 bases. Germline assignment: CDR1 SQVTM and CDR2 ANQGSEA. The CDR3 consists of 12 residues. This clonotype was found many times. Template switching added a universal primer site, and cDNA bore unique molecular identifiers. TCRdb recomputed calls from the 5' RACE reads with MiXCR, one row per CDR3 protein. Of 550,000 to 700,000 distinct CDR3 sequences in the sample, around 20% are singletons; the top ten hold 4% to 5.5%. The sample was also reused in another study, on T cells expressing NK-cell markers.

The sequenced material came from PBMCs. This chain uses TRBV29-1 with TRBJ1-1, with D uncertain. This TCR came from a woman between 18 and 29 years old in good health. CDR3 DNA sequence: TGCAGCGTTGGCGAGTCGAACACTGAAGCTTTCTTT. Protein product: CSVGESNTEAFF.